Listed here are 28 T cell receptor beta chains from one sample, sequenced in a study of human T cells and chemical hapten exposure. Via MiXCR, TCRdb re-called the RACE reads, giving one row per CDR3 protein. There are about 57,000 distinct CDR3 sequences in the sample; approximately 9.3% occur only once, and 13% lies in the top ten. Time point denoted: patch test 1, 2 weeks after DPC sensitization. Regarding treatment: therapeutic diphenylcyclopropenone sensitization with weekly scalp DPC. Here the sequenced sample was whole blood, taken in connection with sensitization to the hapten diphenylcyclopropenone (DPC). These receptor sequences come from a woman between 35 and 50 years old with alopecia areata. Some clones in this sample may be carry-over from other donors' samples.

The sample holds many counts of this clonotype. The J gene is TRBJ1-2, the V gene TRBV12-3 or TRBV12-4, with a weak D call TRBD1 (6 bases). This CDR3 has 16 residues. V was clipped by 5 bases and J by 8 bases, with 24 bases between them. The CDR3 loop is CASSRTLSRGAQGYTF. The DNA for the CDR3 is TGTGCCAGCAGTCGGACGTTAAGCCGGGGGGCGCAGGGCTACACCTTC.

This clonotype was counted ten times or more. The V gene is TRBV4-2, the J gene TRBJ1-5, with a weak D call TRBD1 (6 bases). The CDR3 runs 15 residues. V was pared by 10 bases and J by 7 bases, with 23 bases between. Looked up from germline, CDR1 is LGHNA and CDR2 is YNFKEQ. The CDR3 DNA reads TGTGCCACGAAACAGGGACTTCTGGCGGAACAGCCCCAGCATTTT. It specifies CATKQGLLAEQPQHF.

The table lists this clonotype with a few counts. This rearrangement joins TRBV7-2 to TRBJ2-5; D is perhaps TRBD1 (6 bases). Trimming removed 5 bases at V and 9 bases at J, with 28 bases between. The CDR3 consists of 17 residues. Germline lookup yields CDR1 SGHTA and CDR2 FQGNSA. The CDR3 sequence is CASSPQSRGRDIGSQYF. As DNA, the CDR3 is TGTGCCAGCAGCCCGCAATCCCGGGGCAGGGACATTGGGTCCCAGTACTTC.

The sample holds a few counts of this clonotype. The gene calls are TRBV11-3 and TRBJ1-1, with D perhaps matching TRBD1 (6 bases). The V gene lost 7 bases and the J gene lost 0 bases, with 24 bases spanning the gap. The CDR3 extends over 18 amino acids. The V gene's germline CDR1 is SGHNT and CDR2 YENEEA. CDR3 in amino acids: CASNLRTGINFMNTEAFF. CDR3 sequence (DNA): TGTGCCAGCAACCTTCGCACAGGGATAAATTTTATGAACACTGAAGCTTTCTTT.

This clonotype was detected ten times or more. V usage is TRBV16 and J usage is TRBJ1-1; D not resolved. The CDR3 spans 15 residues. Trimming pared 1 base from V and 0 bases from J, leaving 9 bases between. Germline-derived CDR1 and CDR2 are KGHSY and FQNENV. CDR3 protein: CASSQWASLNTEAFF. DNA for the CDR3: TGTGCCAGCAGCCAATGGGCCAGCCTGAACACTGAAGCTTTCTTT.

There are many counts of this clonotype. The V call is TRBV7-6, the J call TRBJ1-6, with D maybe TRBD1 (6 bases). Per the germline V gene, CDR1 is SGHVS and CDR2 is FNYEAQ. This CDR3 spans 16 amino acids. V was clipped by 5 bases and J by 9 bases, with 20 bases between them. The CDR3 sequence: CASSPVGGAKGSPLHF. DNA for the CDR3: TGTGCCAGCAGCCCGGTGGGGGGGGCGAAGGGTTCACCCCTCCACTTT.

V and J are TRBV4-3 and TRBJ1-1; D not resolved. V was pared by 0 bases and J by 1 base, with 6 bases between. Germline CDR1 is LGHNA and CDR2 is YSLEER. The CDR3 length is 14 residues. For the CDR3, the DNA is TGCGCCAGCAGCCAAGATGGTAGGAACACTGAAGCTTTCTTT. Protein: CASSQDGRNTEAFF.

The chain carries TRBV7-9 and TRBJ2-7; TRBD1 is a possible D gene (6 bases). CDR1 is SEHNR and CDR2 is FQNEAQ in the germline V gene (reference sequence). The length of the CDR3 is 13 residues. The V and J ends lost 8 bases and 2 bases respectively, with 13 bases between them. This CDR3 is CASRAGTTYEQYF. CDR3 nucleotide sequence: TGTGCCAGCCGCGCCGGGACAACCTACGAGCAGTACTTC.

V gene TRBV9 combines with J gene TRBJ2-2; 11 bases are shared with TRBD2. Looked up from germline, CDR1 is SGDLS and CDR2 is YYNGEE. V lost 1 base, J lost 6 bases, and 5 bases stayed unmatched. The CDR3 has 16 amino acids. CDR3 sequence (DNA): TGTGCCAGCAGCGTAATACTAGCGGGGGACCCCGGGGAGCTGTTTTTT. It is translated as CASSVILAGDPGELFF.

This clonotype was recorded a few times. The chain is built from TRBV3-1 and TRBJ2-6; D remains ambiguous. The CDR3 consists of 15 residues. Germline V gene sequence: CDR1 LGHDT, CDR2 YNNKEL (reference sequence). V lost 6 bases and J lost 1, with 10 bases in between. CDR3 in amino acids: CASSQRVSGANVLTF. The CDR3 coding sequence is TGTGCCAGCAGTCAAAGGGTTTCTGGGGCCAACGTCCTGACTTTC. The variable domain in full, with the rest retrieved from reference TRBV3-1 and TRBJ2-6, is DTAVSQTPKYLVTQMGNDKSIKCEQNLGHDTMYWYKQDSKKFLKIMFSYNNKELIINETVPNRFSPKSPDKAHLNLHINSLELGDSAVYFCASSQRVSGANVLTFGAGSRLTVL.

Details on this clonotype: The germline gene is not matched at one end of the junction; a read error may be the cause. CDR3 amino acids: CASSPGTGAYERYF. The CDR3 DNA reads as TGTGCCAGCAGCCCCGGGACAGGGGCCTACGAGCGGTACTTC. V gene TRBV7-7 combines with J gene TRBJ2-7; the match to TRBD1 covers 10 bases. Per germline, CDR1 SSHAT and CDR2 FNYEAQ (reference sequence). This CDR3 is built from 14 residues.

This clonotype appeared many times. The chain carries TRBV20-1 and TRBJ2-3; 9 nucleotides match TRBD2. CDR1 is DFQATT and CDR2 is SNEGSKA in the germline V gene (reference sequence). With V trimmed by 1 base and J by 6 bases, 5 bases remained unmatched. CDR3 length: 14 residues. CDR3 region: CSARGASGVDTQYF. The CDR3 DNA reads TGCAGTGCTAGAGGGGCTAGCGGGGTTGATACGCAGTATTTT.

This clonotype appeared a few times. The V call is TRBV6-5, the J call TRBJ2-2; 7 nucleotides agree with TRBD2. This CDR3 is built from 17 residues. Germline V gives CDR1 MNHEY, CDR2 SVGAGI. V gave up 6 bases and J gave up 6 bases; unmatched junction bases: 16. In DNA form, the CDR3 reads TGTGCCAGCAGGACATTCGGCGGGGGTCCCGCAGCCGGGGAGCTGTTTTTT. It encodes CASRTFGGGPAAGELFF.

This clonotype came up a few times. This CDR3 is CAWSVQAATDTQYF. DNA of the CDR3: TGTGCCTGGAGTGTACAAGCAGCGACAGATACGCAGTATTTT. V is TRBV30 and J is TRBJ2-3, with D unresolved. V lost 0 bases to trimming and J lost 3 bases, with 10 bases between them. Germline CDR1 is GTSNPN and CDR2 is SVGIG (reference sequence). The length of the CDR3 is 14 residues.

This clonotype was observed many times. The chain joins TRBV4-1 to TRBJ2-4; D possibly matches TRBD1 or TRBD2 (5 bases each). The CDR3 runs 20 residues. Germline V gene lookup returns CDR1 MGHRA and CDR2 YSYEKL. V shed 2 bases and J shed 3 bases, with 26 bases lying between them. The CDR3 region is CASSQRAPGRSGNGKNIQYF. The CDR3, as DNA: TGCGCCAGCAGCCAAAGAGCCCCGGGGCGTTCGGGGAATGGCAAAAACATTCAGTACTTC.

This clonotype has more than one count but fewer than ten. The chain links TRBV20-1 to TRBJ2-5; the D gene is possibly TRBD2 (7 bases). There are 14 residues in the CDR3. Germline V gene lookup returns CDR1 DFQATT and CDR2 SNEGSKA (reference sequence). With 4 bases removed from V and 5 bases from J, the gap between germline ends came to 17 bases. The CDR3 sequence is CSANPLEGGETQYF. The CDR3 nucleotides are TGCAGTGCTAATCCTTTGGAGGGGGGGGAGACCCAGTACTTC.

A few counts support this clonotype. The V gene is TRBV7-3, the J gene TRBJ2-1; D possibly corresponds to TRBD2 (5 bases). Germline CDR1 SGHTA, CDR2 FQGTGA. The CDR3 covers 15 residues. Trimming removed 0 bases at V and 9 bases at J, with 15 bases between. In nucleotides, the CDR3 is TGTGCCAGCAGCTTAACGGTGGGAGTACGGGGTGAGCAGTTCTTC. Its translation: CASSLTVGVRGEQFF.

This clonotype was recorded many times. The chain uses TRBV3-1 and TRBJ1-1; D is undetermined. This CDR3 spans 12 amino acids. Deletions cut 1 base from V and 5 bases from J, with 5 bases between. The germline V gene has CDR1 LGHDT and CDR2 YNNKEL (reference sequence). The CDR3 DNA sequence: TGTGCCAGCAGCCAAGGGAGGACTGAAGCTTTCTTT. Translating it yields CASSQGRTEAFF.

This clonotype was counted ten times or more. The gene calls are TRBV19 and TRBJ2-7; 7 nucleotides match TRBD1. Germline V gene sequence: CDR1 LNHDA, CDR2 SQIVND (reference sequence). This CDR3 region has 14 residues. After removal of 9 bases from V and 0 bases from J, the junction contained 8 bases not matched to a gene. The CDR3 sequence: CASSSTGDSYEQYF. The CDR3 nucleotides read TGTGCCAGCAGCTCAACAGGGGACTCCTACGAGCAGTACTTC.

The V gene is TRBV5-4, the J gene TRBJ2-1, with 10 bases lining up with TRBD1. Germline V gene lookup returns CDR1 SGHNT and CDR2 YYREEE (reference sequence). Unmatched junction bases numbered 11, after V lost 4 bases and J lost 7 bases. The CDR3 is 16 amino acids. CDR3 sequence reads: CASSPFRDRGSNEQFF. CDR3 nucleotides: TGTGCCAGCAGCCCTTTCCGGGACAGGGGTTCGAATGAGCAGTTCTTC.

This clonotype has only a few counts. The rearrangement uses TRBV5-1 and TRBJ2-2; 9 bases fit TRBD1. Germline CDR1 and CDR2: SGHRS and YFSETQ. With 3 bases clipped from V and 6 bases from J, the junction kept 6 bases outside the gene matches. This CDR3 is built from 15 residues. CDR3 region: CASSSGTGPAGELFF. CDR3 in DNA: TGCGCCAGCAGCTCCGGGACAGGGCCCGCCGGGGAGCTGTTTTTT.

With regard to this clonotype: This may be a read error, as it is one base from a much larger clone. The CDR3 loop reads CASSYPRGTDTQNF. DNA of the CDR3: TGTGCCAGCAGTTACCCAAGGGGGACAGATACGCAGAATTTT. This rearrangement joins TRBV6-2 or TRBV6-3 to TRBJ2-3, with TRBD1 matching over 7 bases. Germline CDR1 is MNHEY and CDR2 is SVGEGT. The CDR3 has 14 residues.

This clonotype occurred many times. The chain recombines TRBV28 with TRBJ2-7, with D perhaps TRBD1 or TRBD2 (6 bases each). Trimming cost V 10 bases and J 3 bases, with 22 bases left between them. Germline V CDR1 and CDR2: MDHEN, SYDVKM. This CDR3 region has 15 residues. The CDR3 DNA sequence: TGTGCCACCCATCGGGGGCATGGAGGGTTCTACGAGCAGTACTTC. This sequence encodes CATHRGHGGFYEQYF.

This clonotype was detected only a few times. This sequence joins TRBV7-8 and TRBJ1-1, with 8 positions matching TRBD1. The CDR3 totals 14 residues. V dropped 3 bases and J dropped 5; count of bases not matched to a gene: 5. Germline loops: CDR1 SGHVS, CDR2 FQNEAQ. The CDR3 spells CASSFRQGITEAFF. CDR3 in DNA: TGTGCCAGCAGCTTCCGACAGGGGATAACTGAAGCTTTCTTT.

The chain couples TRBV7-2 to TRBJ2-5; D is undetermined. V was clipped by 5 bases and J by 2 bases, with 6 bases between them. CDR1 SGHTA and CDR2 FQGNSA come from the germline V gene. The CDR3 spans 12 residues. DNA of the CDR3: TGTGCCAGCAGCCCTTTTCAAGAGACCCAGTACTTC. Its protein is CASSPFQETQYF.

The chain combines TRBV3-1 with TRBJ1-6, with D uncertain. The CDR3 has 15 amino acids. Trimming left V 1 base short and J 2 bases short, with 6 bases between. Per germline, CDR1 LGHDT and CDR2 YNNKEL (reference sequence). CDR3 region: CASSQAAAYNSPLHF. CDR3 DNA: TGTGCCAGCAGCCAAGCGGCAGCCTATAATTCACCCCTCCACTTT.

By frequency in the sample, this clonotype is medium-sized (0.01 to 0.1%). V usage is TRBV2 and J usage is TRBJ2-7; possible D gene TRBD1, 6 bases. Germline assignment: CDR1 SNHLY and CDR2 FYNNEI. The V end was cut by 4 bases, the J end by 1 base, with 11 bases between. This CDR3 is built from 14 residues. CDR3 sequence (DNA): TGTGCCAGCAGTGGGAACAGGGTTTCCTACGAGCAGTACTTC. Amino acid sequence: CASSGNRVSYEQYF.

This clonotype was observed a single time. This could be a read error, since a much larger clone is one nucleotide away. As the CDR3 is not closed by the conserved phenylalanine or tryptophan, this likely results from a read error. The chain couples TRBV19 to TRBJ1-6; D is uncertain. Per the germline V gene, CDR1 is LNHDA and CDR2 is SQIVND (reference sequence). The germline V and J ends were trimmed by 7 bases and 8 bases, with 15 bases remaining between them. CDR3 size: 14 residues. CDR3 DNA: TGTGCCAGTAACCTCCGACCCGGGGATTCACCCCTCCACTTA. It codes for CASNLRPGDSPLHL.